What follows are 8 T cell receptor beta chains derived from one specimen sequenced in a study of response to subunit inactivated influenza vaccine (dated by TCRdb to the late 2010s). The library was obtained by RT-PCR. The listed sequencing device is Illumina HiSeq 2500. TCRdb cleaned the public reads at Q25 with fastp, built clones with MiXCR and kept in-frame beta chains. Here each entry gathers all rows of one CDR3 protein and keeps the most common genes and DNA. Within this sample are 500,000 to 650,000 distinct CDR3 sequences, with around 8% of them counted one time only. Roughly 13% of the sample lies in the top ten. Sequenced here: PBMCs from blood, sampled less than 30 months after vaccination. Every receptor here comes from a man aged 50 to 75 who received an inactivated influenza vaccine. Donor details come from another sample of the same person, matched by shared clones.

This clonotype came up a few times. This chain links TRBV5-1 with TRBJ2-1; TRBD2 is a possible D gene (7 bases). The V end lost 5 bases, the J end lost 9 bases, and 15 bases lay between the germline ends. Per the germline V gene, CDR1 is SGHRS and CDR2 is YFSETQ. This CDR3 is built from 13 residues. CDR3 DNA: TGCGCCAGCAGTGGCGGGGGCGGCGGTGAGCAGTTCTTC. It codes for CASSGGGGGEQFF.

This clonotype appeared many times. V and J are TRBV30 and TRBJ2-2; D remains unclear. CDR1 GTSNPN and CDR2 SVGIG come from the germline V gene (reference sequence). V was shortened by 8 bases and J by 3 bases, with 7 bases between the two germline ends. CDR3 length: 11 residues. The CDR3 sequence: CARRYTGELFF. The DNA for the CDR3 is TGTGCCCGAAGGTACACCGGGGAGCTGTTTTTT.

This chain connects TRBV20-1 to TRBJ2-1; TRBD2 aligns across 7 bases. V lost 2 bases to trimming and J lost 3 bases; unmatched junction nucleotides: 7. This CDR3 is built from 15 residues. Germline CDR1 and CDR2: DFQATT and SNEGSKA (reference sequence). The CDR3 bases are TGCAGTGCTAGATTAGCGGGCAGGGTCTACAATGAGCAGTTCTTC. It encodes CSARLAGRVYNEQFF.

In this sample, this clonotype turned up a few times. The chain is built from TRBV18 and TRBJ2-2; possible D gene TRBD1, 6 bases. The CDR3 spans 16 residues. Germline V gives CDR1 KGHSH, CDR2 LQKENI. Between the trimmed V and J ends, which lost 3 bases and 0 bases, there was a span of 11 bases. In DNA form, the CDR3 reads TGTGCCAGCTCACCCTTGACAGGAACGAACACCGGGGAGCTGTTTTTT. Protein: CASSPLTGTNTGELFF.

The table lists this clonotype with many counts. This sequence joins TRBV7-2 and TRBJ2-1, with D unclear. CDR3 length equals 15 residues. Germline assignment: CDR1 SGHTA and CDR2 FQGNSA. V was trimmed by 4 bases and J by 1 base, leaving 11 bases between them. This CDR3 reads CASSSVWDSYNEQFF. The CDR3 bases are TGTGCCAGCAGCTCTGTGTGGGATTCCTACAATGAGCAGTTCTTC.

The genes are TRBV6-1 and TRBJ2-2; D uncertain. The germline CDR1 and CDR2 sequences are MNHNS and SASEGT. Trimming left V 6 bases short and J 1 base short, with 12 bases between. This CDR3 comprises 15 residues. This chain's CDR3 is CASRKLLGNTGELFF. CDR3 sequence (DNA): TGTGCCAGCAGGAAACTGTTAGGGAACACCGGGGAGCTGTTTTTT.

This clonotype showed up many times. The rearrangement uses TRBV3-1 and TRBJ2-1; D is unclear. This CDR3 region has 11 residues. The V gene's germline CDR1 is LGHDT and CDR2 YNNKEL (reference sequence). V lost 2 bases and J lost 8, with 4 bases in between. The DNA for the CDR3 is TGTGCCAGCAGCCAATTCCATGAGCAGTTCTTC. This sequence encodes CASSQFHEQFF.

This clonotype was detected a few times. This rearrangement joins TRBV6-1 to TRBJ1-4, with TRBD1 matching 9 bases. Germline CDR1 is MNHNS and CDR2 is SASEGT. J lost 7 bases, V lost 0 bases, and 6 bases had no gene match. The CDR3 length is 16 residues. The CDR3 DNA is TGTGCCAGCAGTGAAGCGGGAGGACAGGGGAGTGAAAAACTGTTTTTT. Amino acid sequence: CASSEAGGQGSEKLFF.